This TCR beta chain appears in the sequencing data of a study of a mutant IDH1 vaccine in newly diagnosed glioma. This sample's time point: week 35, safety follow-up. One vaccine dose held 300 ug of mutant IDH1 20-mer peptide and came with topical imiquimod. Details on this clone: What it recognizes is unknown.

This CDR3 spans 12 amino acids. Germline V gives CDR1 LNHDA, CDR2 SQIVND (reference sequence). V was shortened by 6 bases and J by 5 bases, with 8 bases between the two germline ends. This table comes from immunoSEQ multiplex PCR, and its TCRdb copy is limited to in-frame clones, with some not included. The sample lists about 46,000 clones, approximately 92% seen once, with roughly 2.4% in the top ten. The chain is built from TRBV19 and TRBJ1-5, with a possible D match to TRBD1 (5 bases). This sequence originates from a man aged 45-60 years with glioma. The sequenced sample was PBMCs, obtained from a glioma patient whose treatment included an IDH1 peptide vaccine. Here the CDR3 reads CASSRVDQPQHF. CDR3 coding DNA: TGTGCCAGTAGCAGGGTCGATCAGCCCCAGCATTTT.